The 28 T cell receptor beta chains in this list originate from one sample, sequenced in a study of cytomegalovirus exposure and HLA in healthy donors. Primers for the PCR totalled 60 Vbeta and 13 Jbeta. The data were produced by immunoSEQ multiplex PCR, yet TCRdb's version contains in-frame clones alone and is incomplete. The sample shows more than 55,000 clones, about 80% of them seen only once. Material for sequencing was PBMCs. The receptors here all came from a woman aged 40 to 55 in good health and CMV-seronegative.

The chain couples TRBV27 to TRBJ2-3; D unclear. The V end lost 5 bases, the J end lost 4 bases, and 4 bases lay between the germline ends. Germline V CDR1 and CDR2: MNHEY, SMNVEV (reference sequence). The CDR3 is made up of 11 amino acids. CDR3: CASSRSDTQYF. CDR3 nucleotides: TGTGCCAGCAGTCGGTCAGATACGCAGTATTTT.

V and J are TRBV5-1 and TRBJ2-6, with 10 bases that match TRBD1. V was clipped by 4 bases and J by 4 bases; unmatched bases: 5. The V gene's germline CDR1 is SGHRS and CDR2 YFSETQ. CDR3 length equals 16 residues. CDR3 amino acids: CASSPDRGSGANVLTF. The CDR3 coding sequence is TGCGCCAGCAGCCCGGACAGGGGGTCAGGGGCCAACGTCCTGACTTTC.

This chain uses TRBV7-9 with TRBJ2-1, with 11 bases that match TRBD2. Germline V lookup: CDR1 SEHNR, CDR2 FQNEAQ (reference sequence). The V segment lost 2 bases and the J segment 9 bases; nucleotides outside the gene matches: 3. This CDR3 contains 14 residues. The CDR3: CASSLRTSGLEQFF. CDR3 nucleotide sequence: TGTGCCAGCAGCTTAAGGACTAGCGGGCTTGAGCAGTTCTTC.

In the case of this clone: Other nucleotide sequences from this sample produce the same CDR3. CDR3 in amino acids: CASSLAGGETQYF. In DNA, the CDR3 is TGCGCCAGCAGCTTAGCGGGAGGAGAGACCCAGTACTTC. This chain connects TRBV5-1 to TRBJ2-5, with 9 bases that match TRBD2. CDR1 SGHRS and CDR2 YFSETQ come from the germline V gene. The CDR3 extends over 13 amino acids. V shed 2 bases and J 4 bases; nucleotides not matched to a gene: 0.

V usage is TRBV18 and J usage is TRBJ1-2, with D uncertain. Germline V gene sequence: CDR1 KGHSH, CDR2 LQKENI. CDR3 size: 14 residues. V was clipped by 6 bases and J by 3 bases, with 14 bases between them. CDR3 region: CASSFDVEDYGYTF. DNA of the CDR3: TGTGCCAGCTCCTTCGATGTGGAGGACTATGGCTACACCTTC.

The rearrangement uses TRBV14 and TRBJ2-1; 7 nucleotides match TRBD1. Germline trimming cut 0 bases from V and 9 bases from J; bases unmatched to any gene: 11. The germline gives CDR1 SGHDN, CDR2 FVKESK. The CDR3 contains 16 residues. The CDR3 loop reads CASSQDLQGGPAEQFF. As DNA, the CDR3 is TGTGCCAGCAGCCAAGACCTGCAAGGGGGCCCCGCTGAGCAGTTCTTC.

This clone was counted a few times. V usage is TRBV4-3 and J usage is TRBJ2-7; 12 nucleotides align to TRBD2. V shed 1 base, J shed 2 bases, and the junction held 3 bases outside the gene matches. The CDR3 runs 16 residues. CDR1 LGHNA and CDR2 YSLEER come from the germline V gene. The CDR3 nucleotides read TGCGCCAGCAGCCAAGGGAGACTAGCGGGAGCCTACGAGCAGTACTTC. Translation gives CASSQGRLAGAYEQYF.

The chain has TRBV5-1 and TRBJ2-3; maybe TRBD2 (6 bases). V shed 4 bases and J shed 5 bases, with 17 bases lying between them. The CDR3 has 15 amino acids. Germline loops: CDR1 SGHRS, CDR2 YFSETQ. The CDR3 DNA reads TGCGCCAGCAGCGACGGAGGGCTAATGGGAGATACGCAGTATTTT. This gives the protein CASSDGGLMGDTQYF.

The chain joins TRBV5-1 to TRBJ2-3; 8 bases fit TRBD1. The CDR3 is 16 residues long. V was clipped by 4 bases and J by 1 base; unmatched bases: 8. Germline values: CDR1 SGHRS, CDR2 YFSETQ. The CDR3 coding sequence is TGCGCCAGCAGCCACGGACAGGGCGGGGGCACAGATACGCAGTATTTT. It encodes CASSHGQGGGTDTQYF.

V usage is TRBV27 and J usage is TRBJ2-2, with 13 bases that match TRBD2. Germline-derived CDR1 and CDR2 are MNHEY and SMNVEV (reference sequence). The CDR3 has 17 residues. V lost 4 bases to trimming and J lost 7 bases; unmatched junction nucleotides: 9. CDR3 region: CASSSPGLAGYGGELFF. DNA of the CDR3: TGTGCCAGCAGTTCTCCGGGACTAGCGGGATATGGCGGGGAGCTGTTTTTT.

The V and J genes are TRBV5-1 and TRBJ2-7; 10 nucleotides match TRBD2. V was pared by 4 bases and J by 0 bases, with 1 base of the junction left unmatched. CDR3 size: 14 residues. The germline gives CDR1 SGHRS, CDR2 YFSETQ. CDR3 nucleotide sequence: TGCGCCAGCAGCCCTAGCGGGAGCTCCTACGAGCAGTACTTC. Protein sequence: CASSPSGSSYEQYF.

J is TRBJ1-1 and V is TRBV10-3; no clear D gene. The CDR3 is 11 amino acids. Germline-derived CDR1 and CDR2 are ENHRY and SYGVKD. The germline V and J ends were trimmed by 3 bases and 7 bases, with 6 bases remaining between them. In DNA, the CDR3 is TGTGCCATCAGTGACGGGGTTGAAGCTTTCTTT. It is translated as CAISDGVEAFF.

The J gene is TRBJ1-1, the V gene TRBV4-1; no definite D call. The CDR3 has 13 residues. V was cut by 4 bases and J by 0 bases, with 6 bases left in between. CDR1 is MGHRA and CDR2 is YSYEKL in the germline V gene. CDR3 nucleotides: TGCGCCAGCAGCCGAGACATGAACACTGAAGCTTTCTTT. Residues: CASSRDMNTEAFF.

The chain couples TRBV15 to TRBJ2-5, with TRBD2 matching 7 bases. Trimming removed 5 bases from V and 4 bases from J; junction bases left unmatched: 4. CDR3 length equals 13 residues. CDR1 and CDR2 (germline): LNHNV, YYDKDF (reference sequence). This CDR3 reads CATSAGGRETQYF. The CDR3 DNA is TGTGCCACCAGCGCCGGGGGGAGAGAGACCCAGTACTTC.

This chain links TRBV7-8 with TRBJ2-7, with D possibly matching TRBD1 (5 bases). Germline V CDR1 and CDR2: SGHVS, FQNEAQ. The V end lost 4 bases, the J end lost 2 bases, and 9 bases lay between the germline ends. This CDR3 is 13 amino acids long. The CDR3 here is CASSSGSPYEQYF. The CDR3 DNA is TGTGCCAGCAGCTCAGGGTCACCCTACGAGCAGTACTTC.

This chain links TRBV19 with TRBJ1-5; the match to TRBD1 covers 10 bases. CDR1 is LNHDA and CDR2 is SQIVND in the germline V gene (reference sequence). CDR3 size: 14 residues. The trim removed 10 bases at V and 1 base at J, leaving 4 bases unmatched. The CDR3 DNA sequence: TGTGCCACAAGACAGGGGGCCAGCAATCAGCCCCAGCATTTT. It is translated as CATRQGASNQPQHF. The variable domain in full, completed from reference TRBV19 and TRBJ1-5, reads DGGITQSPKYLFRKEGQNVTLSCEQNLNHDAMYWYRQDPGQGLRLIYYSQIVNDFQKGDIAEGYSVSREKKESFPLTVTSAQKNPTAFYLCATRQGASNQPQHFGDGTRLSIL.

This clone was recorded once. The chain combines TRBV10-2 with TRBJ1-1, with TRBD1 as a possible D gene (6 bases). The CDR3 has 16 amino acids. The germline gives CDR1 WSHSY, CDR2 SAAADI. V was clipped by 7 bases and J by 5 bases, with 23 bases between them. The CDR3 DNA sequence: TGCGCCAGCATCGAGAGGCACAGGGAAGAGAATACTGAAGCTTTCTTT. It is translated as CASIERHREENTEAFF.

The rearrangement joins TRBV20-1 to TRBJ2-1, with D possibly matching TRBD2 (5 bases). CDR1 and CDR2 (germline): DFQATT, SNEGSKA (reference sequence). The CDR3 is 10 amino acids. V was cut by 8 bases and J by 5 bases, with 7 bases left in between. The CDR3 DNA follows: TGCAGTTCGGGAAACAATGAGCAGTTCTTC. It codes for CSSGNNEQFF.

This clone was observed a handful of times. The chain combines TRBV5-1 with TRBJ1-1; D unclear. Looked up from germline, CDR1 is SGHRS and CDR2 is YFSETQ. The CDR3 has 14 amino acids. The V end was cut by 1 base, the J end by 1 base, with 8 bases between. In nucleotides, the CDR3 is TGCGCCAGCAGCTTGTACAGATCGAACACTGAAGCTTTCTTT. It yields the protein CASSLYRSNTEAFF. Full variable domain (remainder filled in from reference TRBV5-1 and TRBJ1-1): KAGVTQTPRYLIKTRGQQVTLSCSPISGHRSVSWYQQTPGQGLQFLFEYFSETQRNKGNFPGRFSGRQFSNSRSEMNVSTLELGDSALYLCASSLYRSNTEAFFGQGTRLTVV.

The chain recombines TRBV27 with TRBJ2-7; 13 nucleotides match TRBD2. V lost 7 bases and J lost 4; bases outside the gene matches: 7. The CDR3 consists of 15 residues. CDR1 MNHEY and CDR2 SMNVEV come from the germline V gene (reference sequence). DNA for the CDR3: TGTGCCAGCATTAACGAGACTAGCGGGAGGTACGAGCAGTACTTC. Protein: CASINETSGRYEQYF.

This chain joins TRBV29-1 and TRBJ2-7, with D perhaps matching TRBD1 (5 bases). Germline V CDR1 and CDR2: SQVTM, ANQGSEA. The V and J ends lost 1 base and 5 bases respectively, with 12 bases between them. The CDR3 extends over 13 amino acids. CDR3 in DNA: TGCAGCGTTGAAGTCAGGCAGGGCAACGAGCAGTACTTC. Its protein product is CSVEVRQGNEQYF.

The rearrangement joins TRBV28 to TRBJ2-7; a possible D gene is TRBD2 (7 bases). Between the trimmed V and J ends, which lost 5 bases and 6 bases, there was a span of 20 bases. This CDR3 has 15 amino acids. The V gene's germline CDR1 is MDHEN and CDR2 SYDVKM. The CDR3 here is CASSQGGAGPAEQYF. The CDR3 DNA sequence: TGTGCCAGCAGTCAAGGGGGGGCGGGACCGGCCGAGCAGTACTTC.

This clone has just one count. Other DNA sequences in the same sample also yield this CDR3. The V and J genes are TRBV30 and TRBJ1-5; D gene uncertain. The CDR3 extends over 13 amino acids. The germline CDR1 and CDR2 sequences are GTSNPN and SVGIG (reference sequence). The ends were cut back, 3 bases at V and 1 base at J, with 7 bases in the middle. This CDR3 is CAWSVRSNQPQHF. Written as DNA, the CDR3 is TGTGCCTGGAGCGTGAGGAGCAATCAGCCCCAGCATTTT.

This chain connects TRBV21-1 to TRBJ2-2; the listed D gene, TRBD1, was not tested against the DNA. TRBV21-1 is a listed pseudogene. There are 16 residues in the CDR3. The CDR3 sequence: CASKTTGTVNTGELFF. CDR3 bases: TGTGCCAGCAAGACTACGGGGACAGTGAACACCGGGGAGCTGTTTTTT.

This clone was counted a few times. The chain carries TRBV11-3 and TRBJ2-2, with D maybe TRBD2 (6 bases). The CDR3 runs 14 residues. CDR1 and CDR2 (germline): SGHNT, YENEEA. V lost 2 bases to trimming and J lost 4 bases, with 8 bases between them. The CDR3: CASSLRGGTGELFF. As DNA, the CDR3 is TGTGCCAGCAGCTTAAGGGGAGGCACCGGGGAGCTGTTTTTT.

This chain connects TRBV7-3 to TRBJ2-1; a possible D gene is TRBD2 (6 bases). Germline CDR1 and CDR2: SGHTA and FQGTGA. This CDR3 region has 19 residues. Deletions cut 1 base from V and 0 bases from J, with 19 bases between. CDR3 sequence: CASSLIPTGTASSYNEQFF. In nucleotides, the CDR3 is TGTGCCAGCAGCTTAATTCCAACTGGGACTGCGAGCTCCTACAATGAGCAGTTCTTC.

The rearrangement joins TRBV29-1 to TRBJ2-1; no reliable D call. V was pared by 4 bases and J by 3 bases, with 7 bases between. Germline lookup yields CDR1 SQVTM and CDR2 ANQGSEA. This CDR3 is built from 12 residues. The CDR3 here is CSVVGDYNEQFF. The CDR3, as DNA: TGCAGCGTTGTCGGAGACTACAATGAGCAGTTCTTC.

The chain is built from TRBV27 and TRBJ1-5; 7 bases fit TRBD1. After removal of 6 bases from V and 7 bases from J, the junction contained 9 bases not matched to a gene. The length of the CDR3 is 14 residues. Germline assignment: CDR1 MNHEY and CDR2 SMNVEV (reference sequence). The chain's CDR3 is CASSQRQGQQPQHF. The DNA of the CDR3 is TGTGCCAGCAGCCAGAGACAGGGTCAGCAGCCCCAGCATTTT.